The clone carrying this T cell receptor beta chain was counted between two and nine times. The authors' processing: Amplification with reference gene primers provided the estimates of nucleated cell counts. Generated by immunoSEQ multiplex PCR, the TCRdb table keeps only in-frame clones and is missing some. V and J calls and clone size are as listed in that table; D and trimming were resolved from the DNA. The data hold approximately 110,000 clones, with over 65% observed a single time. This entry belongs to a study of blood T cell repertoires in COVID-19. Across the whole study: Sites in the United States, Italy and Spain provided acute and convalescent COVID-19 samples. T cells, B-cell-depleted T cells, or PBMCs supplied cDNA or gDNA.

Trimming stripped 0 bases from V and 2 bases from J, with 8 bases between. Germline lookup yields CDR1 LGHNA and CDR2 YSLEER. The CDR3 runs to 15 residues. This chain joins TRBV4-3 and TRBJ1-5; a possible D gene is TRBD1 (6 bases). Sequences were obtained from peripheral blood. The receptor was isolated from a woman aged 40-49 years with acute or convalescent COVID-19. CDR3 in amino acids: CASSQDYRGNQPQHF. The CDR3 DNA is TGCGCCAGCAGCCAAGATTACAGGGGCAATCAGCCCCAGCATTTT.